Sequencing of this TCR beta chain was carried out in a study of molecular identifiers for immune sequencing clone quantification. For the study at large: With replicates, the RNA of around 20,000 or 99,000 naive CD8 cells was split five ways and four were sequenced.

Germline V CDR1 and CDR2: SEHNR, FQNEAQ (reference sequence). The CDR3 is made up of 12 amino acids. General study results and limits: Clones above 20 RNA copies contained over 98% of effector molecules but under 1% of naive ones.

Sorting selected naive CD8 T cells with a CD8+CD4-CCR7+CD45RA+ phenotype. TCR libraries were built in bulk with a published protocol and specific TCR primers. TCRdb passed the PCR reads through MiXCR, listing each CDR3 protein once. Among 50,000 to 65,000 distinct CDR3 sequences, 20% to 25% were seen once, and the ten largest hold over 1.5%. For this clonotype: Antigen: not known. Being one base from a much bigger clone, this may be a read error.

The receptor was derived from a human donor in good health. Some libraries in this study had Jurkat cell RNA spiked in. The sequencing input was naive CD8+ T cells from blood, with Jurkat cell RNA spiked in. Subset indicated: FACS-sorted CD8+CD4-CCR7+CD45RA+ naive T cells. V gene TRBV7-9 combines with J gene TRBJ1-4; D uncertain. Written as DNA, the CDR3 is TGTGCCAGCTGCTTAGGCGGTGAAAAACTGTTTTTT. Encoded protein: CASCLGGEKLFF.